The clone carrying this TCR beta chain was seen a handful of times. What it binds is unknown. Since all of the isolated RNA was reverse transcribed, expressed TCRB transcripts were what got sequenced. The repertoire was sequenced with immunoSEQ multiplex PCR; TCRdb's copy has only in-frame clones and lacks some. The sample includes 300,000 to 350,000 clones, around 9.7% of them seen just once. The data were taken from a study of beta chain features in type 1 diabetes. Study observations and caveats: Sequencing the cDNA could make cells with high TCR expression show up more than they should. Significant though moderate, a shortening of TCRB CDR3s appeared in all four CD4+ subsets of Type 1 diabetes patients.

Sorted populations all exceeded 95% purity. The source of this sequence is a man aged 25 to 45 with type 1 diabetes. The sample comprised central memory CD4+ T cells from blood.

The DNA of the CDR3 is TGCGCCAGCAGCTTGGGGAATTCAGCCCAAGAGACCCAGTACTTC. Translating it yields CASSLGNSAQETQYF. The rearrangement links TRBV5-1 to TRBJ2-5; D ambiguous. The CDR3 spans 15 residues. With 0 bases removed from V and 1 base from J, the gap between germline ends came to 10 bases. Germline assignment: CDR1 SGHRS and CDR2 YFSETQ.